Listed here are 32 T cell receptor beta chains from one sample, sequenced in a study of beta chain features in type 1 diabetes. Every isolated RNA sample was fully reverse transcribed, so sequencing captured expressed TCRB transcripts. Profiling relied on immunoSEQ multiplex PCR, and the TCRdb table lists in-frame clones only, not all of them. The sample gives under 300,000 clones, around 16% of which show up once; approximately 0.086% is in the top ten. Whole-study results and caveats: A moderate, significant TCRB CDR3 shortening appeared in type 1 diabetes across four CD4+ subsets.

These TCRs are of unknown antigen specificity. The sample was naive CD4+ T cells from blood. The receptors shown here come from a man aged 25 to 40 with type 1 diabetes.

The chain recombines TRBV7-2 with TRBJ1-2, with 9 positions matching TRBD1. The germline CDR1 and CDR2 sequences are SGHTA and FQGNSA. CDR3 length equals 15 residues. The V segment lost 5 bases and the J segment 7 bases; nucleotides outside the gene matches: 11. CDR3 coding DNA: TGTGCCAGCAGCCAATTATCCGGGACAGGGCCTGGCTACACCTTC. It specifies CASSQLSGTGPGYTF.

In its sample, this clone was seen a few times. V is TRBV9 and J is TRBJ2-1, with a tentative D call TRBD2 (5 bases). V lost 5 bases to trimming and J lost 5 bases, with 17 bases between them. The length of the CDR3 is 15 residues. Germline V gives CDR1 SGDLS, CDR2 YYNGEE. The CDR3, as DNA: TGTGCCAGCAGGGTGGACTCGTCCATTAACAATGAGCAGTTCTTC. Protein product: CASRVDSSINNEQFF.

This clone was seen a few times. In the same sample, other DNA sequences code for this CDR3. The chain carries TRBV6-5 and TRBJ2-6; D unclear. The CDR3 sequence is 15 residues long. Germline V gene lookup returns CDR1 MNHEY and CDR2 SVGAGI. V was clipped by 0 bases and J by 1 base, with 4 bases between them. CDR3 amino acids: CASSYSSSGANVLTF. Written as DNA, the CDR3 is TGTGCCAGCAGTTACTCGAGTTCTGGGGCCAACGTCCTGACTTTC.

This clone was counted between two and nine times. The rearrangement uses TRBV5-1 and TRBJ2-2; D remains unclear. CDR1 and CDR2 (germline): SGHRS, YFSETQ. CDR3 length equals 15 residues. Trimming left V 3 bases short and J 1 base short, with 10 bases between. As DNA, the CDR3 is TGCGCCAGCAGCTCCCGGGTTTTGAACACCGGGGAGCTGTTTTTT. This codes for CASSSRVLNTGELFF.

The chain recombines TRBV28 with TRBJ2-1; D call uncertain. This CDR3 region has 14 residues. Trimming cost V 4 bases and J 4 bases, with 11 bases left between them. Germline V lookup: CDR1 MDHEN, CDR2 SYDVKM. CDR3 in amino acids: CASSSPNQYNEQFF. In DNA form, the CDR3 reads TGTGCCAGCAGTTCGCCGAACCAGTACAATGAGCAGTTCTTC.

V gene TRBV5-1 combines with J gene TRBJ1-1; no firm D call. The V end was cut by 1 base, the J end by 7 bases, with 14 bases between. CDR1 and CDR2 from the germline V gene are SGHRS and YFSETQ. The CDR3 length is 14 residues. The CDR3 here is CASSLSRERNEAFF. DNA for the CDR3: TGCGCCAGCAGCTTGTCGAGGGAGCGGAATGAAGCTTTCTTT.

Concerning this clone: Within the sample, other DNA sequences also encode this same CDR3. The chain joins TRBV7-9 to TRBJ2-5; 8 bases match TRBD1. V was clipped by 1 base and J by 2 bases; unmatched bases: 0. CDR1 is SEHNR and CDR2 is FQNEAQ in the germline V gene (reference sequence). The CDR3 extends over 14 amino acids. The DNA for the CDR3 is TGTGCCAGCAGCTTAGGGACAGGGCAAGAGACCCAGTACTTC. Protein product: CASSLGTGQETQYF.

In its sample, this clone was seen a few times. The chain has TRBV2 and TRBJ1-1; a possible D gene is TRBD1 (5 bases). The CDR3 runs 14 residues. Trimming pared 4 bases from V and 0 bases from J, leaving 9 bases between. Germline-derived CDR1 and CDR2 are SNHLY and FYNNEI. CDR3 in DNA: TGTGCCAGCAGTGCGGGGGGTATGAACACTGAAGCTTTCTTT. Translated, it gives CASSAGGMNTEAFF.

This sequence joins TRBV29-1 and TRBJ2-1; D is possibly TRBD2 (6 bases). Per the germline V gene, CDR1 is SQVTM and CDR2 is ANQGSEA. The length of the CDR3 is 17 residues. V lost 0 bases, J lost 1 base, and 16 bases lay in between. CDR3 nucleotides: TGCAGCGTTGAAGACGGCGGGCTAGCGACTTCCTACAATGAGCAGTTCTTC. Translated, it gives CSVEDGGLATSYNEQFF.

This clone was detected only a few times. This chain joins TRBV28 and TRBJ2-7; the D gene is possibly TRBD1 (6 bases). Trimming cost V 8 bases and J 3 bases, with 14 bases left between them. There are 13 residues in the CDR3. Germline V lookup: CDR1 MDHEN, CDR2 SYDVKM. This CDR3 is CASSQGSLYEQYF. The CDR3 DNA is TGTGCCAGCTCTCAGGGGTCCCTCTACGAGCAGTACTTC.

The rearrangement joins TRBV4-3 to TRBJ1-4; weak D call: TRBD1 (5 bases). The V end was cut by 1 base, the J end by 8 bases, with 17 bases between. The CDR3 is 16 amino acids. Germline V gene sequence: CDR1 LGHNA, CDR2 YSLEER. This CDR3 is CASSQVAGRAGEKLFF. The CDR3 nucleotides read TGCGCCAGCAGCCAAGTAGCGGGCAGGGCGGGCGAAAAACTGTTTTTT.

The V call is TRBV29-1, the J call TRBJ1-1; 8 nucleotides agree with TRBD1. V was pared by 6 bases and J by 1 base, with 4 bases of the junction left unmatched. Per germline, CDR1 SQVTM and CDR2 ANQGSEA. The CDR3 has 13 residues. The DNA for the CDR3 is TGCAGCGTCGGACAGGGAGAGAACACTGAAGCTTTCTTT. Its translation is CSVGQGENTEAFF.

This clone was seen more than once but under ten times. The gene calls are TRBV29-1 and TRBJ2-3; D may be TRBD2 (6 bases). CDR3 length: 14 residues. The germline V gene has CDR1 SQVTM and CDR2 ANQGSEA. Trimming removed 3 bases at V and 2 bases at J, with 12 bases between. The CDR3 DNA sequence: TGCAGCGTTGACCGGGAGTGGTACACAGATACGCAGTATTTT. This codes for CSVDREWYTDTQYF.

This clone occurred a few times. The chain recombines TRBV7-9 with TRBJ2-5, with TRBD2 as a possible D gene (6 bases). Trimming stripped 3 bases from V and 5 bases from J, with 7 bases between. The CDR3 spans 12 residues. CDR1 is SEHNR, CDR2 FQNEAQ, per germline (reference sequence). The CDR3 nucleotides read TGTGCCAGCAGCTTCGCGGGGGAGACCCAGTACTTC. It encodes CASSFAGETQYF.

This CDR3 reads CASRESSYEQYF. CDR3 coding DNA: TGTGCCAGCAGGGAGTCGTCCTACGAGCAGTACTTC. The rearrangement joins TRBV2 to TRBJ2-7, with unresolved D. Germline CDR1 SNHLY, CDR2 FYNNEI. This CDR3 contains 12 residues. V lost 6 bases to trimming and J lost 1 base, with 7 bases between them.

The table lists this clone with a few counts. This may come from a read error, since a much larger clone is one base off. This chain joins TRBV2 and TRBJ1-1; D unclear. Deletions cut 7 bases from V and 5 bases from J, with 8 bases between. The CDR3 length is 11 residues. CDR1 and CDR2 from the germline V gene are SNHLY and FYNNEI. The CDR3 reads CASIRKTEAFF. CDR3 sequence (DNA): TGTGCCAGCATCCGGAAAACTGAAGCTTTCTTT. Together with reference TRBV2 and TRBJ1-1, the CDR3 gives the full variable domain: EPEVTQTPSHQVTQMGQEVILRCVPISNHLYFYWYRQILGQKVEFLVSFYNNEISEKSEIFDDQFSVERPDGSNFTLKIRSTKLEDSAMYFCASIRKTEAFFGQGTRLTVV.

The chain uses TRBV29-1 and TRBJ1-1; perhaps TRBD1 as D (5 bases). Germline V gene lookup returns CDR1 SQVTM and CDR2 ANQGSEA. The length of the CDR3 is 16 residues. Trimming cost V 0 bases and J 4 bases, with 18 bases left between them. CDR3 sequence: CSVEDRRGRVGTEAFF. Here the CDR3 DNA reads TGCAGCGTTGAAGATCGTCGAGGCAGGGTCGGCACTGAAGCTTTCTTT.

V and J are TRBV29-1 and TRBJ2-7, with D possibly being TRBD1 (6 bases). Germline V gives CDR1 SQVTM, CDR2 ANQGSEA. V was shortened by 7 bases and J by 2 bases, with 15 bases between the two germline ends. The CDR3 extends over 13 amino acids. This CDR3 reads CSASRGRPYEQYF. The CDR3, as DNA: TGCAGCGCTTCCAGGGGCAGACCCTACGAGCAGTACTTC.

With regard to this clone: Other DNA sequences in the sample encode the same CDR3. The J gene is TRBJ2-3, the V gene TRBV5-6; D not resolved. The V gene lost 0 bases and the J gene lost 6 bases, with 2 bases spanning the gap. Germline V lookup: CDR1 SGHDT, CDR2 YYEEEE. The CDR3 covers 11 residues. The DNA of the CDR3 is TGTGCCAGCAGCTTGGAGGATACGCAGTATTTT. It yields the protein CASSLEDTQYF.

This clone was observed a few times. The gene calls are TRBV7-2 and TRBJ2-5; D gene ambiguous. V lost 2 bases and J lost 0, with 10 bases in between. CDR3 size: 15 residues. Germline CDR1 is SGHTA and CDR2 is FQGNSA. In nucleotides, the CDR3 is TGTGCCAGCAGCTTATATGGTCTTTACCAAGAGACCCAGTACTTC. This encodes CASSLYGLYQETQYF.

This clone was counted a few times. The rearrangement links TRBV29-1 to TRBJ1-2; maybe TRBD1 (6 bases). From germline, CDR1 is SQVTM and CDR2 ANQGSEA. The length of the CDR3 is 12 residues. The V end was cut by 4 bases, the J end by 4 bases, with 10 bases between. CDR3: CSVVSDSYGYTF. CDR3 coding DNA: TGCAGCGTTGTTTCGGACAGCTATGGCTACACCTTC.

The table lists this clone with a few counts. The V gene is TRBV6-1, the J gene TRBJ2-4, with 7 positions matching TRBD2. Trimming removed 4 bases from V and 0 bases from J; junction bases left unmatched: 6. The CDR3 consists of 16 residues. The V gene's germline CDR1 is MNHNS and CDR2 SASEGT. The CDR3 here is CASSALAFLAKNIQYF. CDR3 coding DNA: TGTGCCAGCAGTGCACTAGCGTTCCTAGCCAAAAACATTCAGTACTTC.

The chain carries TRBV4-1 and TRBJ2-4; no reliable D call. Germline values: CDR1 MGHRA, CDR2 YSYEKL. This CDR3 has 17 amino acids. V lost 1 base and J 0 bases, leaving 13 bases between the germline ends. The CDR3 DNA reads TGCGCCAGCAGCCAAGTAAGGGCCGGGCTAGCCAAAAACATTCAGTACTTC. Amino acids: CASSQVRAGLAKNIQYF.

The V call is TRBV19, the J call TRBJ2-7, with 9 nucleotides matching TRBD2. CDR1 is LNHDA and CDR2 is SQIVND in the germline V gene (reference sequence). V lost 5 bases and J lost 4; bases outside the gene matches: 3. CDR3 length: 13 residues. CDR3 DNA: TGTGCCAGTAGTTCGACTAGCGGATACGAGCAGTACTTC. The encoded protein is CASSSTSGYEQYF.

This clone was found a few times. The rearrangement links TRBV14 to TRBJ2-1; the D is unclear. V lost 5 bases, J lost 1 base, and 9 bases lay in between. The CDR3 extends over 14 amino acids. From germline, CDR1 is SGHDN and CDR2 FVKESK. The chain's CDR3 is CASSDALSYNEQFF. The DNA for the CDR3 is TGTGCCAGCAGCGACGCGTTATCCTACAATGAGCAGTTCTTC. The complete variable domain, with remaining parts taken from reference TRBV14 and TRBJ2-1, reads EAGVTQFPSHSVIEKGQTVTLRCDPISGHDNLYWYRRVMGKEIKFLLHFVKESKQDESGMPNNRFLAERTGGTYSTLKVQPAELEDSGVYFCASSDALSYNEQFFGPGTRLTVL.

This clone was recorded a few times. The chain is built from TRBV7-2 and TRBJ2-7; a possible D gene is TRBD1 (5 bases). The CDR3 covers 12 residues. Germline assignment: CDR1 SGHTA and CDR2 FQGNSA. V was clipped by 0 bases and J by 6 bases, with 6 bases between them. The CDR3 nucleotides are TGTGCCAGCAGCTTAGCAGGGGCCGAGCAGTACTTC. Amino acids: CASSLAGAEQYF.

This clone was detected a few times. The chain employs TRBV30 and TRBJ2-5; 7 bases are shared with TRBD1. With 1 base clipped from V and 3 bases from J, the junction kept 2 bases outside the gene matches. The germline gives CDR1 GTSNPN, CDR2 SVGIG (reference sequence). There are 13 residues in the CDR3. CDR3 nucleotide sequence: TGTGCCTGGAGTGGGACAGGCGAAGAGACCCAGTACTTC. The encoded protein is CAWSGTGEETQYF.

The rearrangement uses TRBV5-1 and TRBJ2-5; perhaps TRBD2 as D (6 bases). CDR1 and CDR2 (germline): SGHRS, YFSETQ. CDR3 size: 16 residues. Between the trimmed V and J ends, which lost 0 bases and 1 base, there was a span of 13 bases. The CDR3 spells CASSLGASAPQETQYF. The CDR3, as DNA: TGCGCCAGCAGCTTGGGCGCTAGCGCCCCCCAAGAGACCCAGTACTTC. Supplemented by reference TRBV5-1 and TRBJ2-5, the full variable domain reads KAGVTQTPRYLIKTRGQQVTLSCSPISGHRSVSWYQQTPGQGLQFLFEYFSETQRNKGNFPGRFSGRQFSNSRSEMNVSTLELGDSALYLCASSLGASAPQETQYFGPGTRLLVL.

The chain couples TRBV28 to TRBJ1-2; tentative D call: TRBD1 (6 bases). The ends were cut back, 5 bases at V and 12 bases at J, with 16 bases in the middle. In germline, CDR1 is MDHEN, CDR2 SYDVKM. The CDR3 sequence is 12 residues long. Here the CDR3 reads CASSLQGKRNTF. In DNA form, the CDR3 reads TGTGCCAGCAGTCTCCAGGGGAAAAGGAACACCTTC.

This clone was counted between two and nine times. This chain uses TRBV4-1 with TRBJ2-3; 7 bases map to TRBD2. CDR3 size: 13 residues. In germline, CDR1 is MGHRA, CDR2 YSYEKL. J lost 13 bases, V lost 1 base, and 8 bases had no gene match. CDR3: CASSQASGPVKYF. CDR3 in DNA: TGCGCCAGCAGCCAAGCTAGCGGCCCAGTAAAGTATTTT.

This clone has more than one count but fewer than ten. The CDR3 sequence is CASSTPGTLYEQYF. CDR3 in DNA: TGTGCCAGTAGTACCCCAGGGACCCTCTACGAGCAGTACTTC. The chain is built from TRBV19 and TRBJ2-7; tentatively, D is TRBD1 or TRBD2 (5 bases each). CDR1 and CDR2 from the germline V gene are LNHDA and SQIVND (reference sequence). Trimming pared 4 bases from V and 3 bases from J, leaving 13 bases between. The CDR3 is 14 amino acids.

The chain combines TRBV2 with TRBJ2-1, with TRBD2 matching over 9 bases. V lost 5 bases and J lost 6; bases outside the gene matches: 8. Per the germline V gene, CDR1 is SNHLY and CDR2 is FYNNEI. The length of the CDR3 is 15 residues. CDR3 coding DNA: TGTGCCAGCAGTTACATAGCGGGAGTGGGCAATGAGCAGTTCTTC. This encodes CASSYIAGVGNEQFF. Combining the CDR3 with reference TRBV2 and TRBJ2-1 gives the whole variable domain EPEVTQTPSHQVTQMGQEVILRCVPISNHLYFYWYRQILGQKVEFLVSFYNNEISEKSEIFDDQFSVERPDGSNFTLKIRSTKLEDSAMYFCASSYIAGVGNEQFFGPGTRLTVL.